Described below is a single T cell receptor (beta chain) sequence and its context. This record belongs to a study of blood T cell repertoires in COVID-19. Study background: The study drew acute and convalescent COVID-19 samples from the United States, Italy and Spain. In each case, the material was cDNA or gDNA derived from T cells, B-cell-depleted T cells, or PBMCs.

This CDR3 has 13 amino acids. Germline V gene sequence: CDR1 LNHDA, CDR2 SQIVND (reference sequence). V lost 3 bases to trimming and J lost 0 bases, with 5 bases between them. Data came from immunoSEQ multiplex PCR; TCRdb stores just in-frame clones and leaves some out. The sample lists just under 50,000 clones; around 80% were seen once. The rearrangement uses TRBV19 and TRBJ1-2; D gene uncertain. The origin of this receptor is a human donor in a cohort sampled during active COVID-19. Sequencing input: peripheral blood. In DNA form, the CDR3 reads TGTGCCAGTAGTATTCGGGCTAACTATGGCTACACCTTC. This gives the protein CASSIRANYGYTF.